Described below is a single TCR beta chain sequence and its context. This sample was included in a study of shared clonotypes between healthy human individuals. About the study: Every donor yielded three CD4 naive, three CD4 memory, two CD8 naive and one CD8 memory plate.

Sequencing used immunoSEQ multiplex PCR; TCRdb keeps in-frame clones, though not all of them. The profile shows under 2,000,000 clones, about 95% of them singletons. The naive CD8 population came from CD45RO-negative cells selected for CCR7, without terminally differentiated effector memory CD45RA+ cells. Deletions cut 1 base from V and 4 bases from J, with 16 bases between. Germline V gene sequence: CDR1 SQVTM, CDR2 ANQGSEA. This CDR3 is 15 amino acids long. Material for sequencing was naive CD8+ T cells sorted from blood. V usage is TRBV29-1 and J usage is TRBJ1-2; D ambiguous. The receptor was isolated from a man younger than 35 in good health. The CDR3 loop reads CSVEVSRSSSYGYTF. As DNA, the CDR3 is TGCAGCGTTGAAGTATCCCGCAGTAGCTCCTATGGCTACACCTTC. Based on the CDR3 plus reference TRBV29-1 and TRBJ1-2, the full variable domain is SAVISQKPSRDICQRGTSLTIQCQVDSQVTMMFWYRQQPGQSLTLIATANQGSEATYESGFVIDKFPISRPNLTFSTLTVSNMSPEDSSIYLCSVEVSRSSSYGYTFGSGTRLTVV.